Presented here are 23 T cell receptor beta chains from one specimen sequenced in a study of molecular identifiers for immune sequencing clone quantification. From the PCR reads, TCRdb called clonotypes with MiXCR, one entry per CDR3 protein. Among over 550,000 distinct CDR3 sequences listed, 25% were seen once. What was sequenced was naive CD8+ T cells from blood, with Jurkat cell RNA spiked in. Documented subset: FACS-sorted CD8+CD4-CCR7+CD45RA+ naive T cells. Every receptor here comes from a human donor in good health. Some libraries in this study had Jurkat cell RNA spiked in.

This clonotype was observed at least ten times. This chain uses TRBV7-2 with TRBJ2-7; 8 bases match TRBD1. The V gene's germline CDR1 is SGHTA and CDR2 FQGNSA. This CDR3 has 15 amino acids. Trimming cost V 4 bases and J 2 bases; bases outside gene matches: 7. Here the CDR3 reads CASSSVGTGPYEQYF. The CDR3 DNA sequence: TGTGCCAGCAGCTCCGTCGGGACAGGTCCCTACGAGCAGTACTTC.

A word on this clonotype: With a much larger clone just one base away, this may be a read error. The CDR3 coding sequence is TGTGCTCAGGGCAACACCGGGGAGCCGTTTTTT. This sequence encodes CAQGNTGEPFF. J is TRBJ2-2 and V is TRBV12-3 or TRBV12-4; tentatively, D is TRBD1 or TRBD2 (5 bases each). CDR3 length: 11 residues.

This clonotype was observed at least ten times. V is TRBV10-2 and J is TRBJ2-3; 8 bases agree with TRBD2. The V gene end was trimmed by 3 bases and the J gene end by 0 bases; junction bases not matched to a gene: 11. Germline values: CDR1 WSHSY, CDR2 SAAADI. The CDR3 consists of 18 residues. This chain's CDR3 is CASSEGPSGPTSTDTQYF. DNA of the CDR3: TGCGCCAGCAGTGAAGGCCCTAGCGGGCCAACTAGCACAGATACGCAGTATTTT.

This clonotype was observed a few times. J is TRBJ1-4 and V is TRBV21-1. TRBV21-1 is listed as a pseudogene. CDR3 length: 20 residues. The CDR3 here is CASSKALGTAVKGGIEKLFF. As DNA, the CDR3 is TGTGCCAGCAGCAAAGCGCTCGGTACCGCAGTCAAGGGAGGAATTGAAAAACTGTTTTTT.

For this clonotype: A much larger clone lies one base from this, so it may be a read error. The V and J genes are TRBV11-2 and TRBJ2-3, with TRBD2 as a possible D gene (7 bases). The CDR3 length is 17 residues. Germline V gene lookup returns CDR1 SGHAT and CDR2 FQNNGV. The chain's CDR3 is CASSPRTGGRNTDTQCF. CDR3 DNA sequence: TGTGCCAGCAGCCCACGAACGGGGGGCCGGAACACAGATACGCAGTGTTTT.

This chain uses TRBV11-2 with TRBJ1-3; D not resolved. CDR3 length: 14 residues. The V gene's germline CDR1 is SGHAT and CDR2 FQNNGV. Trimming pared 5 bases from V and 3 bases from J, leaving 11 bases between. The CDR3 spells CASSAGGSGNTIYF. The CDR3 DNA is TGTGCCAGCAGCGCGGGAGGGAGTGGAAACACCATATATTTT. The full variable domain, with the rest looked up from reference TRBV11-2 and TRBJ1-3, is EAGVAQSPRYKIIEKRQSVAFWCNPISGHATLYWYQQILGQGPKLLIQFQNNGVVDDSQLPKDRFSAERLKGVDSTLKIQPAKLEDSAVYLCASSAGGSGNTIYFGEGSWLTVV.

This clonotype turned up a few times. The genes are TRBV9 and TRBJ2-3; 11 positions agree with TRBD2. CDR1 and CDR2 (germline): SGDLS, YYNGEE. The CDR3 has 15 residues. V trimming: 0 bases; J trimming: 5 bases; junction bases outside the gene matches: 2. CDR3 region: CASSVVGTSGDTQYF. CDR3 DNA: TGTGCCAGCAGCGTAGTTGGGACTAGCGGAGATACGCAGTATTTT. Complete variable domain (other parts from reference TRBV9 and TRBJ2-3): DSGVTQTPKHLITATGQRVTLRCSPRSGDLSVYWYQQSLDQGLQFLIQYYNGEERAKGNILERFSAQQFPDLHSELNLSSLELGDSALYFCASSVVGTSGDTQYFGPGTRLTVL.

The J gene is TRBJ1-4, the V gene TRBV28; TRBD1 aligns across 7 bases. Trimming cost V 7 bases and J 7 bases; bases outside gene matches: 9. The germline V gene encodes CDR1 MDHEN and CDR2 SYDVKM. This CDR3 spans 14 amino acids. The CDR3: CASTLTGELEKLFF. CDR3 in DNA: TGTGCCAGCACCCTCACAGGGGAACTTGAAAAACTGTTTTTT.

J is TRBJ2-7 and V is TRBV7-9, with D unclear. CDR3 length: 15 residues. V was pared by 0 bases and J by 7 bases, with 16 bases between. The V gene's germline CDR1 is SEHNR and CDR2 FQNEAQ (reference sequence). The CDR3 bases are TGTGCCAGCAGCTTAGCGAACCGCTCGGTATGGGAGCAGTACTTC. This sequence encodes CASSLANRSVWEQYF.

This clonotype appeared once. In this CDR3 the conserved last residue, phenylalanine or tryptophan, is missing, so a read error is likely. CDR3 in amino acids: CASRDSGLADPGYEQYL. CDR3 in DNA: TGTGCCAGCAGGGATTCGGGACTAGCGGATCCCGGGTACGAGCAGTACCTC. This sequence joins TRBV6-2 or TRBV6-3 and TRBJ2-7; 11 nucleotides line up with TRBD2. The germline CDR1 and CDR2 sequences are MNHEY and SVGEGT. V lost 6 bases to trimming and J lost 4 bases; unmatched junction nucleotides: 14. This CDR3 comprises 17 residues.

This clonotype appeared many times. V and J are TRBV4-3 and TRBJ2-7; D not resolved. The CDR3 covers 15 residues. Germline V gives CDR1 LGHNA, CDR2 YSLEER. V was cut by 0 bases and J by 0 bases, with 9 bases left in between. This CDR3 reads CASSQDYSSSYEQYF. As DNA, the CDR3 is TGCGCCAGCAGCCAAGATTATTCCAGCTCCTACGAGCAGTACTTC.

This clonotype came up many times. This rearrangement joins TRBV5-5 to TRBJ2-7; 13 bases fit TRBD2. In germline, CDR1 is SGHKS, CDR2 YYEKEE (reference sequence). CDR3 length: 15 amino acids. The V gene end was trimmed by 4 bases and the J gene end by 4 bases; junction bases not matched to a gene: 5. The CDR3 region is CASSRTSGSAYEQYF. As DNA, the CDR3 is TGTGCCAGCAGCCGGACTAGCGGGAGTGCTTACGAGCAGTACTTC. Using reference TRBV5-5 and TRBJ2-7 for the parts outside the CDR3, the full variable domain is DAGVTQSPTHLIKTRGQQVTLRCSPISGHKSVSWYQQVLGQGPQFIFQYYEKEERGRGNFPDRFSARQFPNYSSELNVNALLLGDSALYLCASSRTSGSAYEQYFGPGTRLTVT.

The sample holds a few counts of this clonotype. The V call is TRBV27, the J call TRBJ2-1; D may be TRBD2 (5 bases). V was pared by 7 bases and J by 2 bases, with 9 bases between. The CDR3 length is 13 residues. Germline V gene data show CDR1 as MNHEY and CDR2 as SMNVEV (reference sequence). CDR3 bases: TGTGCCAGCAAGACCGGGGCCTACAATGAGCAGTTCTTC. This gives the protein CASKTGAYNEQFF.

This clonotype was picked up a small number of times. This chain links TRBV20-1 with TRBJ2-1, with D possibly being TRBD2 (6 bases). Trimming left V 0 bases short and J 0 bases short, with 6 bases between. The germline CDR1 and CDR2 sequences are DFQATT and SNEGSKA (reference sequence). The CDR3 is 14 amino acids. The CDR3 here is CSARERDSYNEQFF. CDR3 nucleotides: TGCAGTGCTAGAGAGCGGGACTCCTACAATGAGCAGTTCTTC.

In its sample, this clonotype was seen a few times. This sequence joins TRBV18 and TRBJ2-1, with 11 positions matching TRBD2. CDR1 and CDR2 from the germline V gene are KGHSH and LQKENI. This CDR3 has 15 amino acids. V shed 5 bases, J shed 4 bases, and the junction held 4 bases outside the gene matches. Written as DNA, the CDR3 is TGTGCCAGCTCAGAGGGACTAGCGGAATACAATGAGCAGTTCTTC. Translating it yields CASSEGLAEYNEQFF.

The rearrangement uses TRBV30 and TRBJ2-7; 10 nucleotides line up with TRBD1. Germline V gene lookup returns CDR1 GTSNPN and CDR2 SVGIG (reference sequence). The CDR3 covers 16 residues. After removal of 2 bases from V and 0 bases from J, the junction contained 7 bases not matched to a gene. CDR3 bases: TGTGCCTGGAGTAACCTAGGGACAGGGGTCTCCTACGAGCAGTACTTC. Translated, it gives CAWSNLGTGVSYEQYF.

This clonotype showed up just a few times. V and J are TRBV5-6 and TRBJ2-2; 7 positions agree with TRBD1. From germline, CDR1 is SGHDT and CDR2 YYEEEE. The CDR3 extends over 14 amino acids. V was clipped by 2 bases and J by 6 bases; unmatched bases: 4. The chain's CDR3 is CASSFGTAPGELFF. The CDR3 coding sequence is TGTGCCAGCAGCTTCGGGACAGCTCCCGGGGAGCTGTTTTTT.

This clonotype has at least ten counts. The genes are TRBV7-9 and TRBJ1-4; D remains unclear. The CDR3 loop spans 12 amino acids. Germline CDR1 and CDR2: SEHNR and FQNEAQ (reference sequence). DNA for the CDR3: TGTGCTTCGGCGGAGATTAATGAAAAACTGTTTTTT. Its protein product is CASAEINEKLFF.

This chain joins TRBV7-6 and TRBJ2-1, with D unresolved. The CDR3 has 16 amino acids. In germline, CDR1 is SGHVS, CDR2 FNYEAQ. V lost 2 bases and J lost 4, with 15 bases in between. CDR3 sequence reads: CASSLFVSDAYNEQFF. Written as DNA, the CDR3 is TGTGCCAGCAGCTTATTTGTTTCCGACGCTTACAATGAGCAGTTCTTC.

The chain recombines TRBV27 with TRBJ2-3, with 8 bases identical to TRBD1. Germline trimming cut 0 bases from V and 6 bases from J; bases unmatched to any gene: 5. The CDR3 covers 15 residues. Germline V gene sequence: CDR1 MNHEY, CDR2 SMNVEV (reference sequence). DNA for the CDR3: TGTGCCAGCAGTTTATCGAACAGGGGGGAGGATACGCAGTATTTT. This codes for CASSLSNRGEDTQYF.

The CDR3 coding sequence is TGTGCCAGCAGTTTAGGAGGGTTCCAGGGCTACACCTTC. Amino acid sequence: CASSLGGFQGYTF. V usage is TRBV28 and J usage is TRBJ1-2; D remains unclear. Per germline, CDR1 MDHEN and CDR2 SYDVKM. Trimming stripped 2 bases from V and 8 bases from J, with 12 bases between. The CDR3 contains 13 residues.

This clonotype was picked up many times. The CDR3 nucleotides read TGTGCCAGCAGCCAAAACACCGGGGAGCTGTTTTTT. Translating gives CASSQNTGELFF. This chain joins TRBV12-3 or TRBV12-4 and TRBJ2-2; no definite D call. The CDR3 spans 12 residues. V lost 6 bases and J 2 bases, leaving 4 bases between the germline ends.

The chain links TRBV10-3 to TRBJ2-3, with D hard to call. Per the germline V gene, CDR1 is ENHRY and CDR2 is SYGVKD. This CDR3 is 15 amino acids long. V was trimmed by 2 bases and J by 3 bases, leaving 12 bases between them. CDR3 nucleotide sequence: TGTGCCATCAGTGAGATGACCCTCCCAACAGATACGCAGTATTTT. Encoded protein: CAISEMTLPTDTQYF.